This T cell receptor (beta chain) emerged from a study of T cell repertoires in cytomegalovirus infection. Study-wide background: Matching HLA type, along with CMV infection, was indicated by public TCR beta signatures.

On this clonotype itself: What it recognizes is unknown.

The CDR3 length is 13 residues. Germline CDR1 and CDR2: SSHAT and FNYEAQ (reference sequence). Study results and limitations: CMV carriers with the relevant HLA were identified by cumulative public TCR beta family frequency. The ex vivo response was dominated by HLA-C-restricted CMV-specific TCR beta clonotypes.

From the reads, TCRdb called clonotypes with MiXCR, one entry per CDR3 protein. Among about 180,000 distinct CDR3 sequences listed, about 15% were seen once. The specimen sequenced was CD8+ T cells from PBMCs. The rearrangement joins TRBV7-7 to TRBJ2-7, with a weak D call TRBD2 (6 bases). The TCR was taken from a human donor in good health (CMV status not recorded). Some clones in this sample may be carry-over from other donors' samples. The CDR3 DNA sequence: TGTGCTATCGGGGGAAGGCAGGAAGGCGAGCAGTACTTC. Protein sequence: CAIGGRQEGEQYF.